This T cell receptor (beta chain) was sequenced during a study of early T cells in non-severe SARS-CoV-2 infection. This clonotype was picked up many times. What it recognizes is unknown. Notes on the study in general: Using VDJdb, the matching emphasized anti-spike CD8 responses while missing private and CD4 specificities.

The V end was cut by 6 bases, the J end by 5 bases, with 15 bases between. The germline V gene has CDR1 MDHEN and CDR2 SYDVKM. The CDR3 sequence is 14 residues long. Each single cDNA molecule received a unique molecular identifier. TCRdb re-called the 5' RACE reads through MiXCR, storing one row per CDR3 protein. Of about 27,000 distinct CDR3 sequences detected, roughly 4.1% appear once; the ten largest clones hold 4.4%. Sequenced input: whole blood. The V gene is TRBV28, the J gene TRBJ2-3; a weak D match, TRBD1 (6 bases). This clonotype was sampled from an adult who was a healthcare worker with PCR-confirmed SARS-CoV-2 infection or an uninfected control (not recorded which). The chain's CDR3 is CASRSTGSLDTQYF. Here the CDR3 DNA reads TGTGCCAGCAGATCGACAGGCTCTCTAGATACGCAGTATTTT.